The entry below gives a single T cell receptor (beta chain) sequence along with its context. The data are from a study of control samples from healthy donors and cancer patients. With 5 bases removed from V and 4 bases from J, the gap between germline ends came to 20 bases. The CDR3 sequence is 16 residues long. Germline lookup yields CDR1 SGHTA and CDR2 FQGNSA. Using immunoSEQ multiplex PCR, the repertoire was profiled, and TCRdb retains in-frame clones only, with some absent. The sample carries approximately 100,000 clones, more than 90% recorded once. Sequenced input: blood. J is TRBJ2-5 and V is TRBV7-2; tentatively, D is TRBD1 (6 bases). The receptor's source is a human donor in good health. The donor label of this sample is uncertain. The CDR3 sequence is CASSLLTGIAVETQYF. CDR3 in DNA: TGTGCCAGCAGCCTCCTTACAGGGATCGCGGTAGAGACCCAGTACTTC.